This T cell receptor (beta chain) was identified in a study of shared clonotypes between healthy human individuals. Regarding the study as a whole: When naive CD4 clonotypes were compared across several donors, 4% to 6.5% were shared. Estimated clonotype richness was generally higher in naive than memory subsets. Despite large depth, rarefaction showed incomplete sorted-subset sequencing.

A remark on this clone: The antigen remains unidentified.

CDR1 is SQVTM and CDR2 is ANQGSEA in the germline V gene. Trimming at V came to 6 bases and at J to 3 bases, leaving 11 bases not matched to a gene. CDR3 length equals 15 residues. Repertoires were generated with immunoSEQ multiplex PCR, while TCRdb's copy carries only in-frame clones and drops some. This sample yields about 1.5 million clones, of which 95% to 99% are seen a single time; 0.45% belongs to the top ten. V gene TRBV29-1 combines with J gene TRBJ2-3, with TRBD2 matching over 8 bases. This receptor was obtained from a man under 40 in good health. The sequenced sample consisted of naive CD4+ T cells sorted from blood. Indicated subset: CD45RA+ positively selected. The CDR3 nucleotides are TGCAGCGTCTCCGGGGGTCGGGAGGGAACAGATACGCAGTATTTT. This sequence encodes CSVSGGREGTDTQYF.